This TCR beta chain was retrieved from a study of shared clonotypes between healthy human individuals. In the original analysis: Without quality scores, immunoSEQ junctional reads could not be filtered like full-length reads. The repertoire was sequenced with immunoSEQ multiplex PCR; TCRdb's copy has only in-frame clones and lacks some. D and trimming come from the DNA, and the V and J calls and clone size come from that table. Among 2 million to 2.5 million clones listed, around 90% were seen once. Overall study results and limits: Approximately 4.6% of naive CD4 clonotypes were shared across a few donors.

Trimming shortened V by 4 bases and J by 8 bases, and 17 bases separated the two germline ends. This CDR3 spans 13 amino acids. Germline lookup yields CDR1 GTSNPN and CDR2 SVGIG (reference sequence). This clone was counted a single time. What it binds is not known. This chain joins TRBV30 and TRBJ1-1; a possible D gene is TRBD1 (5 bases). Sample: naive CD4+ T cells from PBMCs. Described subset: CD45RA+ positively selected. This TCR was recovered from a man between 18 and 35 years old in good health. Some clones in this sample may be carry-over from other donors' samples. The CDR3 protein is CAWTPGRRTEAFF. The CDR3 DNA is TGTGCCTGGACCCCGGGACGGAGGACGGAAGCTTTCTTT.